The 32 T cell receptor beta chains in this list originate from one sample, sequenced in a study of cytomegalovirus exposure and HLA in healthy donors. The PCR ran on 60 Vbeta and 13 Jbeta primers. Method: immunoSEQ multiplex PCR; TCRdb's copy keeps in-frame clones and lacks some. The sample contains 100,000 to 120,000 clones, more than 9.5% of which appear only once. The sequenced sample was PBMCs. Receptors originate from a man aged 35 to 55 in good health and CMV-seropositive.

This clone has more than one count but fewer than ten. The chain couples TRBV7-8 to TRBJ2-5; TRBD2 is a possible D gene (5 bases). V lost 10 bases to trimming and J lost 0 bases, with 12 bases between them. The length of the CDR3 is 13 residues. Germline CDR1 is SGHVS and CDR2 is FQNEAQ. The CDR3 region has the DNA TGTGCCACCGAGGAGGCGGACCAAGAGACCCAGTACTTC. Translating it yields CATEEADQETQYF. The complete variable domain, with remaining parts taken from reference TRBV7-8 and TRBJ2-5, reads GAGVSQSPRYKVAKRGQDVALRCDPISGHVSLFWYQQALGQGPEFLTYFQNEAQLDKSGLPSDRFFAERPEGSVSTLKIQRTQQEDSAVYLCATEEADQETQYFGPGTRLLVL.

This clone showed up just a few times. The rearrangement uses TRBV6-1 and TRBJ1-2; tentatively, D is TRBD1 (5 bases). The V end was cut by 7 bases, the J end by 4 bases, with 10 bases between. This CDR3 has 12 residues. Germline CDR1 and CDR2: MNHNS and SASEGT. The CDR3 region has the DNA TGTGCCAGCATAGGGGAAACCTATGGCTACACCTTC. Its translation is CASIGETYGYTF.

This clone was counted a few times. The chain combines TRBV19 with TRBJ2-1; TRBD2 aligns across 10 bases. Germline CDR1 reads LNHDA; CDR2 reads SQIVND (reference sequence). With 3 bases clipped from V and 8 bases from J, the junction kept 10 bases outside the gene matches. CDR3 length equals 16 residues. CDR3 protein: CASSIQRTSGGDEQFF. For the CDR3, the DNA is TGTGCCAGTAGTATCCAACGGACTAGCGGTGGCGATGAGCAGTTCTTC.

This clone was detected ten times or more. This rearrangement joins TRBV11-2 to TRBJ1-1; D remains ambiguous. Germline-derived CDR1 and CDR2 are SGHAT and FQNNGV. Trimming took 5 bases from V and 4 from J, leaving 11 bases between them. This CDR3 spans 13 amino acids. The CDR3 reads CASSVDSPTEAFF. The CDR3 DNA reads TGTGCCAGCAGCGTGGACTCTCCCACTGAAGCTTTCTTT. Together with reference TRBV11-2 and TRBJ1-1, the CDR3 gives the full variable domain: EAGVAQSPRYKIIEKRQSVAFWCNPISGHATLYWYQQILGQGPKLLIQFQNNGVVDDSQLPKDRFSAERLKGVDSTLKIQPAKLEDSAVYLCASSVDSPTEAFFGQGTRLTVV.

The V call is TRBV11-2, the J call TRBJ1-1; D perhaps matches TRBD1 (5 bases). The CDR3 sequence is 14 residues long. Germline V gene sequence: CDR1 SGHAT, CDR2 FQNNGV. The ends were cut back, 1 base at V and 7 bases at J, with 13 bases in the middle. The CDR3 loop reads CASSLVGAGREAFF. The CDR3 DNA reads as TGTGCCAGCAGCTTAGTAGGGGCAGGACGTGAAGCTTTCTTT.

This clone was counted between two and nine times. The chain carries TRBV5-1 and TRBJ2-5, with D tentatively TRBD1 (8 bases). V lost 1 base and J lost 3, with 13 bases in between. The CDR3 has 15 amino acids. Germline V lookup: CDR1 SGHRS, CDR2 YFSETQ. The CDR3 DNA sequence: TGCGCCAGCAGCTTGTTACAGGGGGGGAAAGAGACCCAGTACTTC. This encodes CASSLLQGGKETQYF. Using reference TRBV5-1 and TRBJ2-5 for the parts outside the CDR3, the full variable domain is KAGVTQTPRYLIKTRGQQVTLSCSPISGHRSVSWYQQTPGQGLQFLFEYFSETQRNKGNFPGRFSGRQFSNSRSEMNVSTLELGDSALYLCASSLLQGGKETQYFGPGTRLLVL.

The V call is TRBV5-5, the J call TRBJ1-3; tentatively, D is TRBD1 (5 bases). Germline V CDR1 and CDR2: SGHKS, YYEKEE (reference sequence). There are 14 residues in the CDR3. V lost 0 bases and J lost 4, with 8 bases in between. The CDR3 loop reads CASSLDRFGNTIYF. The CDR3 DNA follows: TGTGCCAGCAGCTTGGACAGGTTCGGAAACACCATATATTTT.

V gene TRBV30 combines with J gene TRBJ2-3; TRBD2 is a possible D gene (6 bases). The CDR3 length is 13 residues. V shed 3 bases and J shed 5 bases, with 12 bases lying between them. In germline, CDR1 is GTSNPN, CDR2 SVGIG (reference sequence). CDR3 region: CAWSTGAEDTQYF. CDR3 bases: TGTGCCTGGAGCACGGGAGCTGAAGATACGCAGTATTTT.

The sample holds a few counts of this clone. The rearrangement joins TRBV28 to TRBJ1-5; unclear D gene. V lost 1 base to trimming and J lost 2 bases, with 12 bases between them. The CDR3 is 16 amino acids. Germline-derived CDR1 and CDR2 are MDHEN and SYDVKM. This CDR3 is CASSLFGEEGNQPQHF. CDR3 in DNA: TGTGCCAGCAGTTTATTCGGGGAGGAAGGCAATCAGCCCCAGCATTTT.

This clone has just a few counts. The chain employs TRBV7-2 and TRBJ1-5; D unresolved. CDR3 length equals 14 residues. The germline CDR1 and CDR2 sequences are SGHTA and FQGNSA. Trimming pared 5 bases from V and 2 bases from J, leaving 10 bases between. CDR3 bases: TGTGCCAGCAGCCGTGACGGAGGCAATCAGCCCCAGCATTTT. It codes for CASSRDGGNQPQHF.

The rearrangement joins TRBV29-1 to TRBJ2-1; 9 bases align to TRBD2. Trimming at V came to 7 bases and at J to 6 bases, leaving 7 bases not matched to a gene. Per germline, CDR1 SQVTM and CDR2 ANQGSEA. The CDR3 runs to 13 residues. The CDR3 sequence: CSGVAGDGNEQFF. The DNA of the CDR3 is TGCAGCGGAGTAGCGGGAGACGGCAATGAGCAGTTCTTC.

A few counts support this clone. The V gene is TRBV14, the J gene TRBJ1-2; 8 bases line up with TRBD1. V lost 1 base to trimming and J lost 4 bases; unmatched junction nucleotides: 5. CDR1 and CDR2 (germline): SGHDN, FVKESK. The CDR3 runs 15 residues. The CDR3 DNA is TGTGCCAGCAGCCAAGCTCGACAGGGGATCTATGGCTACACCTTC. This sequence encodes CASSQARQGIYGYTF.

The CDR3 bases are TGTGCCAGTAGCCCGGTGGGGACTAGCTCAGACGAGCAGTACTTC. Translating gives CASSPVGTSSDEQYF. The V gene is TRBV19, the J gene TRBJ2-7, with 9 bases fitting TRBD2. J was trimmed by 5 bases and V by 6 bases; bases with no gene match: 11. Looked up from germline, CDR1 is LNHDA and CDR2 is SQIVND (reference sequence). This CDR3 contains 15 residues.

The chain combines TRBV6-5 with TRBJ2-1, with 9 bases fitting TRBD2. Germline CDR1 and CDR2: MNHEY and SVGAGI. The V segment lost 3 bases and the J segment 7 bases; nucleotides outside the gene matches: 7. The CDR3 runs to 15 residues. For the CDR3, the DNA is TGTGCCAGCAGTTATAAGGTAGCGGGAGTTAATGAGCAGTTCTTC. This codes for CASSYKVAGVNEQFF.

J is TRBJ2-7 and V is TRBV4-1; 9 bases are a match to TRBD2. Germline CDR1 MGHRA, CDR2 YSYEKL. The CDR3 extends over 15 amino acids. The J segment lost 6 bases and the V segment lost 2 bases, leaving 8 bases of the junction unmatched. DNA for the CDR3: TGCGCCAGCAGCCAACCCGGGACTAGCTCTTCCGAGCAGTACTTC. Translating it yields CASSQPGTSSSEQYF.

This clone was seen more than once but under ten times. The chain is built from TRBV18 and TRBJ2-7; D uncertain. V was cut by 3 bases and J by 3 bases, with 12 bases left in between. The CDR3 sequence is 14 residues long. CDR1 and CDR2 (germline): KGHSH, LQKENI. The CDR3 DNA sequence: TGTGCCAGCTCACCCAGTGGTGGCCTCTACGAGCAGTACTTC. Translating gives CASSPSGGLYEQYF.

V and J are TRBV11-2 and TRBJ2-7, with 9 bases lining up with TRBD2. The CDR3 totals 15 residues. Trimming cost V 1 base and J 3 bases; bases outside gene matches: 4. Germline CDR1 reads SGHAT; CDR2 reads FQNNGV. This CDR3 is CASSLAGTSIYEQYF. The CDR3 bases are TGTGCCAGCAGCTTAGCCGGGACTAGCATCTACGAGCAGTACTTC.

This clone showed up just a few times. V is TRBV9 and J is TRBJ2-7; weak D call: TRBD2 (6 bases). The V end was cut by 2 bases, the J end by 5 bases, with 17 bases between. From germline, CDR1 is SGDLS and CDR2 YYNGEE. The CDR3 length is 15 residues. The CDR3 nucleotides are TGTGCCAGCAGCGTGGGCCCCGGGGGTTCGCACGAGCAGTACTTC. As protein: CASSVGPGGSHEQYF.

The CDR3 region is CASTEGDRNTEAFF. The CDR3 DNA reads TGCGCCAGCACCGAAGGGGACAGGAACACTGAAGCTTTCTTT. The chain combines TRBV4-1 with TRBJ1-1; 7 nucleotides align to TRBD1. The CDR3 sequence is 14 residues long. Germline-derived CDR1 and CDR2 are MGHRA and YSYEKL. Trimming at V came to 7 bases and at J to 1 base, leaving 6 bases not matched to a gene.

This clone was recorded a few times. This chain joins TRBV19 and TRBJ2-7; 8 nucleotides match TRBD1. CDR1 is LNHDA, CDR2 SQIVND, per germline (reference sequence). V shed 4 bases and J 2 bases; nucleotides not matched to a gene: 4. CDR3 size: 14 residues. This CDR3 is CASSTGQEAYEQYF. For the CDR3, the DNA is TGTGCCAGTAGTACGGGACAGGAGGCCTACGAGCAGTACTTC.

The chain has TRBV11-2 and TRBJ1-1, with a tentative D call TRBD1 (6 bases). The V and J ends lost 10 bases and 2 bases respectively, with 20 bases between them. CDR3 length: 15 amino acids. Germline V gene data show CDR1 as SGHAT and CDR2 as FQNNGV. The CDR3 spells CAIPRGGGPNTEAFF. The DNA for the CDR3 is TGTGCCATTCCACGAGGGGGGGGCCCTAACACTGAAGCTTTCTTT.

A note on this clone: Other DNA sequences in the same sample also yield this CDR3. The chain employs TRBV9 and TRBJ1-1, with 10 bases identical to TRBD1. This CDR3 has 14 residues. Looked up from germline, CDR1 is SGDLS and CDR2 is YYNGEE. The trim removed 3 bases at V and 5 bases at J, leaving 4 bases unmatched. CDR3 region: CASSGGQGWTEAFF. The CDR3 DNA sequence: TGTGCCAGCAGCGGGGGACAGGGGTGGACTGAAGCTTTCTTT.

The chain is built from TRBV7-3 and TRBJ1-5; D perhaps matches TRBD1 (5 bases). CDR3 length: 13 residues. The V and J ends lost 2 bases and 6 bases respectively, with 8 bases between them. Germline V lookup: CDR1 SGHTA, CDR2 FQGTGA. CDR3 in DNA: TGTGCCAGCAGCTTAGGGGGGGGTCAGCCCCAGCATTTT. It yields the protein CASSLGGGQPQHF.

In this sample, this clone turned up a few times. This rearrangement joins TRBV27 to TRBJ1-4; D may be TRBD1 (5 bases). Trimming pared 4 bases from V and 4 bases from J, leaving 16 bases between. The CDR3 has 16 residues. Looked up from germline, CDR1 is MNHEY and CDR2 is SMNVEV (reference sequence). CDR3 sequence reads: CASSSRSGHHNEKLFF. As DNA, the CDR3 is TGTGCCAGCAGTTCTCGTTCAGGGCATCATAATGAAAAACTGTTTTTT.

The V gene is TRBV4-1, the J gene TRBJ1-2; 7 bases agree with TRBD1. CDR1 and CDR2 (germline): MGHRA, YSYEKL. This CDR3 has 13 amino acids. The V gene end was trimmed by 1 base and the J gene end by 5 bases; junction bases not matched to a gene: 1. CDR3 coding DNA: TGCGCCAGCAGCCAAGGACAGGGATATGGCTACACCTTC. This codes for CASSQGQGYGYTF.

There are a few counts of this clone. V gene TRBV2 combines with J gene TRBJ2-5; D is perhaps TRBD1 (5 bases). This CDR3 region has 14 residues. V lost 6 bases, J lost 5 bases, and 16 bases lay in between. CDR1 and CDR2 (germline): SNHLY, FYNNEI. The CDR3 DNA sequence: TGTGCCAGCAGAACCCCCGGAAGGGGCGAGACCCAGTACTTC. As protein: CASRTPGRGETQYF. Full variable domain (rest looked up from reference TRBV2 and TRBJ2-5): EPEVTQTPSHQVTQMGQEVILRCVPISNHLYFYWYRQILGQKVEFLVSFYNNEISEKSEIFDDQFSVERPDGSNFTLKIRSTKLEDSAMYFCASRTPGRGETQYFGPGTRLLVL.

This clone was seen only a few times. Other DNA sequences from this sample encode an identical CDR3 as well. The chain employs TRBV6-5 and TRBJ2-7; 9 bases match TRBD1. CDR3 size: 15 residues. Trimming at V came to 2 bases and at J to 2 bases, leaving 4 bases not matched to a gene. From germline, CDR1 is MNHEY and CDR2 SVGAGI. In DNA, the CDR3 is TGTGCCAGCAGTTACAGGGGACAGGGTACCTACGAGCAGTACTTC. Translated, it gives CASSYRGQGTYEQYF.

This chain uses TRBV7-9 with TRBJ2-5, with D perhaps matching TRBD1 (6 bases). The CDR3 is 14 amino acids. Germline CDR1 and CDR2: SEHNR and FQNEAQ (reference sequence). Trimming pared 5 bases from V and 5 bases from J, leaving 15 bases between. The CDR3 region is CASSVGLRGETQYF. CDR3 DNA: TGTGCCAGCAGCGTGGGCCTTAGGGGGGAGACCCAGTACTTC.

The V and J genes are TRBV11-3 and TRBJ2-7; perhaps TRBD2 as D (5 bases). Germline V lookup: CDR1 SGHNT, CDR2 YENEEA. V lost 2 bases and J lost 4, with 12 bases in between. The length of the CDR3 is 14 residues. The CDR3, as DNA: TGTGCCAGCAGCTTAAGACGGAGGTTTTACGAGCAGTACTTC. Its protein product is CASSLRRRFYEQYF.

The sample holds a few counts of this clone. The chain links TRBV10-2 to TRBJ2-3; 10 positions agree with TRBD2. Trimming at V came to 3 bases and at J to 0 bases, leaving 12 bases not matched to a gene. Germline V gives CDR1 WSHSY, CDR2 SAAADI. CDR3 size: 19 residues. The CDR3 region has the DNA TGCGCCAGCAGTGAAAGGGGAGCGGGAGGGCCTTACAGCACAGATACGCAGTATTTT. Translated, it gives CASSERGAGGPYSTDTQYF.

The V gene is TRBV28, the J gene TRBJ1-2; 10 nucleotides line up with TRBD1. Per the germline V gene, CDR1 is MDHEN and CDR2 is SYDVKM. The CDR3 runs to 15 residues. The V segment lost 6 bases and the J segment 4 bases; nucleotides outside the gene matches: 8. Written as DNA, the CDR3 is TGTGCCAGCAGCCCCGGGACAGGGGTTTTCTATGGCTACACCTTC. Encoded protein: CASSPGTGVFYGYTF.

The chain has TRBV28 and TRBJ1-1, with a possible D match to TRBD1 (5 bases). The germline CDR1 and CDR2 sequences are MDHEN and SYDVKM. This CDR3 has 11 amino acids. The ends were cut back, 9 bases at V and 7 bases at J, with 12 bases in the middle. CDR3 protein: CASKTGHEAFF. The CDR3 DNA reads TGTGCCAGTAAAACAGGCCATGAAGCTTTCTTT.